This is a list of T cell receptor beta chains from one sample in a study of PD-1 blockade in classical Hodgkin lymphoma. Clones were read by immunoSEQ multiplex PCR, and TCRdb kept only the in-frame ones, dropping some. The sample includes about 41,000 clones, around 74% seen only once; the top ten take over 2%. The starting material was peripheral blood mononuclear cells (PBMCs), obtained before the fourth cycle of nivolumab. The receptor set was obtained from a human donor with classical Hodgkin lymphoma. CDR3s include the opening cysteine and the closing phenylalanine or tryptophan. Fields, in order: J gene, clone size, V gene, D gene, CDR3 DNA, CDR3 protein. D genes are given only for firm matches. Expanded clones get a size class; other rows say once, few or many, or leave the size out.

j_gene: TRBJ2-1; abundance: .; v_gene: TRBV6-1; d_gene: .; CDR3nt: TGTGCCAGCAGTCCCCCTAGCGCCAATGAGCAGTTCTTC; CDR3aa: CASSPPSANEQFF
j_gene: TRBJ2-5; abundance: .; v_gene: TRBV11-2; d_gene: TRBD1; CDR3nt: TGTGCCAGCACCTTCCCCGACAGGGGGCGCCCCGAGACCCAGTACTTC; CDR3aa: CASTFPDRGRPETQYF
j_gene: TRBJ1-1; abundance: few; v_gene: TRBV7-8; d_gene: .; CDR3nt: TGTGCCAGCAGCTTAGTCGTTACGGACACTGAAGCTTTCTTT; CDR3aa: CASSLVVTDTEAFF
j_gene: TRBJ2-7; abundance: medium-sized; v_gene: TRBV6-6; d_gene: .; CDR3nt: TGTGCCAGCAGTTCAACGGACGGCTACGAGCAGTACTTC; CDR3aa: CASSSTDGYEQYF
j_gene: TRBJ1-1; abundance: .; v_gene: TRBV5-5; d_gene: .; CDR3nt: TGTGCCAGCAGCTTGAGGTCGAGTGAAGCTTTCTTT; CDR3aa: CASSLRSSEAFF
j_gene: TRBJ1-1; abundance: .; v_gene: TRBV13; d_gene: TRBD1; CDR3nt: TGTGCCAGCAGCTTAGGCCAGCCCGGGACAGGGGAAGCTTTCTTT; CDR3aa: CASSLGQPGTGEAFF
j_gene: TRBJ2-7; abundance: .; v_gene: TRBV5-1; d_gene: .; CDR3nt: TGCGCCAGCAGGAGCGACAGTATCGACGAGCAGTACTTC; CDR3aa: CASRSDSIDEQYF
j_gene: TRBJ2-1; abundance: .; v_gene: TRBV2; d_gene: TRBD1; CDR3nt: TGTGCCAGCAGTCTACGGACAGGGTCGGGTGAGCAGTTCTTC; CDR3aa: CASSLRTGSGEQFF
j_gene: TRBJ2-3; abundance: once; v_gene: TRBV11-3; d_gene: .; CDR3nt: TGTGCCAGCAGCTTGGGACACCGGGGAGATACGCAGTATTTT; CDR3aa: CASSLGHRGDTQYF
j_gene: TRBJ1-1; abundance: .; v_gene: TRBV5-1; d_gene: .; CDR3nt: TGCGCCAGCAGAATGGAGGGCAACACTGAAGCTTTCTTT; CDR3aa: CASRMEGNTEAFF
j_gene: TRBJ1-5; abundance: .; v_gene: TRBV12-1; d_gene: .; CDR3nt: TGTGCCAGCAGCTTGCCCCGGGGCAGCAATCAGCCCCAGCATTTT; CDR3aa: CASSLPRGSNQPQHF
j_gene: TRBJ2-3; abundance: .; v_gene: TRBV4-1; d_gene: .; CDR3nt: TGCGCCAGCAGCCAAGTCAACCTCGTCGTCGCAGATACGCAGTATTTT; CDR3aa: CASSQVNLVVADTQYF
j_gene: TRBJ1-2; abundance: .; v_gene: TRBV11-2; d_gene: .; CDR3nt: TGTGCCAGCAGCTTAGTAACGGGGGACTATGGCTACACCTTC; CDR3aa: CASSLVTGDYGYTF
j_gene: TRBJ1-2; abundance: .; v_gene: TRBV6-4; d_gene: TRBD1; CDR3nt: TGTGCCAACCCGGGACAGGGGGCCTATGGCTACACCTTC; CDR3aa: CANPGQGAYGYTF
j_gene: TRBJ1-2; abundance: .; v_gene: TRBV19; d_gene: .; CDR3nt: TGTGCCAGTAATAACAGGGATAATGGCTACACCTTC; CDR3aa: CASNNRDNGYTF
j_gene: TRBJ2-2; abundance: .; v_gene: TRBV10-2; d_gene: .; CDR3nt: TGCGCCAGTACGGCCGGCGACACCGGGGAGCTGTTTTTT; CDR3aa: CASTAGDTGELFF
j_gene: TRBJ2-4; abundance: .; v_gene: TRBV2; d_gene: .; CDR3nt: TGTGCCAGCAGTGAATACCCCTCCGACAGCTCTATAGCCAAAAACATTCAGTACTTC; CDR3aa: CASSEYPSDSSIAKNIQYF
j_gene: TRBJ1-1; abundance: .; v_gene: TRBV11-2; d_gene: .; CDR3nt: TGTGCCAGCAGCTTAGGTCTGGGGGCTTTCTTT; CDR3aa: CASSLGLGAFF
j_gene: TRBJ2-2; abundance: few; v_gene: TRBV4-2; d_gene: .; CDR3nt: TGTGCCAGCAGCCCACCGGGGGCCCTGGTCCGCGGGGAGCTGTTTTTT; CDR3aa: CASSPPGALVRGELFF
j_gene: TRBJ2-7; abundance: .; v_gene: TRBV10-3; d_gene: TRBD1; CDR3nt: TGTGCCATCAGTGAACTAGGACAGGGCTACGAGCAGTACTTC; CDR3aa: CAISELGQGYEQYF
j_gene: TRBJ2-2; abundance: .; v_gene: TRBV4-1; d_gene: .; CDR3nt: TGCGCCAGCAGCCAAGAAGGGGGTTACACCGGGGAGCTGTTTTTT; CDR3aa: CASSQEGGYTGELFF
j_gene: TRBJ2-5; abundance: .; v_gene: TRBV2; d_gene: .; CDR3nt: TGTGCCAGCAGTGTAAGGGAGACCCAGTACTTC; CDR3aa: CASSVRETQYF
j_gene: TRBJ2-1; abundance: .; v_gene: TRBV27; d_gene: .; CDR3nt: TGTGCCAGCAGTCCTCTAGCGTCCGGGAATGAGCAGTTCTTC; CDR3aa: CASSPLASGNEQFF
j_gene: TRBJ2-3; abundance: .; v_gene: TRBV9; d_gene: .; CDR3nt: TGTGCCAGCAGCTACACCTGGACGGGAACAGATACGCAGTATTTT; CDR3aa: CASSYTWTGTDTQYF
j_gene: TRBJ2-7; abundance: .; v_gene: TRBV6-1; d_gene: .; CDR3nt: TGTGCCAGCAGTGAAATCTCGGGGAACGAGCAGTACTTC; CDR3aa: CASSEISGNEQYF